A selection of T cell receptor beta chains follows, all from one sample in a study of human T cells and chemical hapten exposure. In TCRdb, the RACE reads were re-called with MiXCR into one record per CDR3 protein. Of fewer than 200,000 distinct CDR3 sequences listed, approximately 20% were seen once; the top ten hold about 7%. Here the sequenced sample was whole blood, taken in connection with sensitization to the hapten diphenylcyclopropenone (DPC). These receptors were taken from a woman aged 50 to 60 with alopecia areata. Some clones in this sample may be carry-over from other donors' samples. Each CDR3 is given with its conserved first and last residue. D genes are given only for firm matches. Some rows have no size entry. The others give once, few or many, or a class for an expanded clone.

TRBV29-1,TRBJ2-1,-,few,TGCAGCGTTTTCAGGGACTCCTACAATGAGCAGTTCTTC,CSVFRDSYNEQFF
TRBV2,TRBJ1-5,-,-,TGTGCCAGCAGCCCGGAGTATAGCAATCAGCCCCAGCATTTT,CASSPEYSNQPQHF
TRBV10-3,TRBJ2-3,-,-,TGTGCCATCTCGAGGGGGACCCCCACAGATACGCAGTATTTT,CAISRGTPTDTQYF
TRBV5-1,TRBJ2-5,-,few,TGCGCCAGCAGTGAAGACTTGGGGGAGACCCAGTACTTC,CASSEDLGETQYF
TRBV29-1,TRBJ2-5,TRBD2,few,TGCAGCGTAAGGACTAGCGGGGGGGAGACCCAGTACTTC,CSVRTSGGETQYF
TRBV7-8,TRBJ2-7,TRBD2,few,TGTGCCAGCAGCTACCAGCGGGGCCAGCCCTACGAGCAGTACTTC,CASSYQRGQPYEQYF
TRBV6-5,TRBJ1-5,TRBD1,few,TGTGCCAGCAGAGCACAGGGGCCTAGCAATCAGCCCCAGCATTTT,CASRAQGPSNQPQHF
TRBV14,TRBJ2-5,-,-,TGTGCCAGCAGCCAGGCCCAAGAGACCCAGTACTTC,CASSQAQETQYF
TRBV29-1,TRBJ2-1,TRBD2,-,TGCAGCGTTGAAAAGGCTAGCGGGAGTGAGCAGTTCTTC,CSVEKASGSEQFF
TRBV20-1,TRBJ1-1,-,-,TGCAGTGCTAGAGATGAGAGCCGGAACACTGAAGCTTTCTTT,CSARDESRNTEAFF
TRBV20-1,TRBJ2-3,-,few,TGCAGTGCTAGAGCCGTAGGACCCTATAATACGCAGTATTTT,CSARAVGPYNTQYF
TRBV29-1,TRBJ2-4,-,-,TGCAGCGTTGATATATCGGGGACAGCCAAAAACATTCAGTACTTC,CSVDISGTAKNIQYF
TRBV19,TRBJ1-2,TRBD1,-,TGTGCCAGTAGTATAGCCGTGACAGGGGTTCATGGCTACACCTTC,CASSIAVTGVHGYTF
TRBV20-1,TRBJ2-1,-,-,TGCAGTGCTGAAAAAGTACAGGGCGGTGAGCAGTTCTTC,CSAEKVQGGEQFF
TRBV29-1,TRBJ1-1,TRBD1,few,TGCAGCGCGGAATCAGGGGGCTCTGAAGCTTTCTTT,CSAESGGSEAFF
TRBV27,TRBJ2-2,-,few,TGTGCCAGCGGCGACTACAGGGATGGCGGGGAGCTGTTTTTT,CASGDYRDGGELFF
TRBV10-2,TRBJ2-2,-,-,TGCGCCAGCAGTATATCCGGGGAGCTGTTTTTT,CASSISGELFF